Listed below are T cell receptor beta chains from one sample, sequenced in a study of T cell changes during pregnancy in multiple sclerosis. Method: immunoSEQ multiplex PCR; TCRdb's copy keeps in-frame clones and lacks some. The repertoire has 20,000 to 25,000 clones, about 90% of them found once; the top ten carry roughly 0.61%. Material: CD4+ T cells from peripheral blood mononuclear cells, obtained in the third trimester of pregnancy. The receptors derive from a female donor in good health, enrolled as a control in a pregnancy study. The CDR3 runs from the conserved cysteine through the conserved F or W. The order of the fields is clone size, J gene, D gene, V gene, CDR3 DNA, CDR3 protein. A D gene is named only where the DNA matches it firmly. Clone size is given for some rows only: seen once, a few or many times, or a class if the clone is expanded.

size: .; J: TRBJ1-1; D: TRBD1; V: TRBV7-8; DNA: TGTGCCAGCAGCGTACAGGGGACACTGAACACTGAAGCTTTCTTT; CDR3: CASSVQGTLNTEAFF
size: .; J: TRBJ2-7; D: .; V: TRBV30; DNA: TGTGCCTGGAGTCCAGGACAAACGTACGAGCAGTACTTC; CDR3: CAWSPGQTYEQYF
size: once; J: TRBJ1-1; D: TRBD1; V: TRBV19; DNA: TGTGCCAGTAGTAAAACAGGGGTGTGGATGAACACTGAAGCTTTCTTT; CDR3: CASSKTGVWMNTEAFF
size: .; J: TRBJ1-1; D: .; V: TRBV10-3; DNA: TGTGCCATCAGCCGAGTCGAGGGAATTGGCACTGAAGCTTTCTTT; CDR3: CAISRVEGIGTEAFF
size: .; J: TRBJ2-2; D: TRBD1; V: TRBV11-2; DNA: TGTGCCAGCAGCTCAGGGGGACAGGTGTATGACACCGGGGAGCTGTTTTTT; CDR3: CASSSGGQVYDTGELFF
size: once; J: TRBJ2-3; D: .; V: TRBV15; DNA: TGTGCCACCGGGGGGGCCCGGAAAGATACGCAGTATTTT; CDR3: CATGGARKDTQYF
size: .; J: TRBJ2-3; D: TRBD1; V: TRBV5-1; DNA: TGCGCCAGCAGCTTGGCCGGGACAGGGCGAGATACGCAGTATTTT; CDR3: CASSLAGTGRDTQYF
size: .; J: TRBJ1-3; D: TRBD1; V: TRBV7-8; DNA: TGTGCCAGCAGCTTAGGGCGACAGGGATCCTCTGGAAACACCATATATTTT; CDR3: CASSLGRQGSSGNTIYF
size: .; J: TRBJ1-1; D: .; V: TRBV6-5; DNA: TGTGCCAGCAGTTACTCTGCTTGGCCGAACACTGAAGCTTTCTTT; CDR3: CASSYSAWPNTEAFF
size: .; J: TRBJ2-3; D: TRBD2; V: TRBV19; DNA: TGTGCCAGTAGTGCCACCCGAATTCGGGGGGCAGATACGCAGTATTTT; CDR3: CASSATRIRGADTQYF
size: .; J: TRBJ2-7; D: TRBD1; V: TRBV19; DNA: TGTGCCAGTAGTATAGATGGGGGACAGGGGTCCTACGAGCAGTACTTC; CDR3: CASSIDGGQGSYEQYF
size: .; J: TRBJ2-7; D: .; V: TRBV5-1; DNA: TGCGCCAGCAGCTCGGGACTGGATAACTACGAGCAGTACTTC; CDR3: CASSSGLDNYEQYF
size: .; J: TRBJ1-2; D: .; V: TRBV2; DNA: TGTGCCAGCACGGGGTTTCCAGTAAACTATGGCTACACCTTC; CDR3: CASTGFPVNYGYTF
size: .; J: TRBJ1-1; D: .; V: TRBV19; DNA: TGTGCCAGTAGTATTGGATCGGGGGTGACTGAAGCTTTCTTT; CDR3: CASSIGSGVTEAFF
size: .; J: TRBJ1-1; D: .; V: TRBV6-1; DNA: TGTGCCAGCGGGGGACACATAAACACTGAAGCTTTCTTT; CDR3: CASGGHINTEAFF
size: .; J: TRBJ2-1; D: .; V: TRBV9; DNA: TGTGCCAGCAGCGTAGCGGGATACAATGAGCAGTTCTTC; CDR3: CASSVAGYNEQFF
size: .; J: TRBJ2-6; D: TRBD2; V: TRBV10-3; DNA: TGTGCCATCAGAACCGGGACTACCGGGTCTGGGGCCAACGTCCTGACTTTC; CDR3: CAIRTGTTGSGANVLTF
size: .; J: TRBJ1-1; D: .; V: TRBV19; DNA: TGTGCCAGTAGTAAGACGGTGACTATGAACACTGAAGCTTTCTTT; CDR3: CASSKTVTMNTEAFF
size: .; J: TRBJ2-3; D: .; V: TRBV9; DNA: TGTGCCAGCAGCGTAGACGCGACAGCTGATACGCAGTATTTT; CDR3: CASSVDATADTQYF
size: .; J: TRBJ1-3; D: .; V: TRBV28; DNA: TGTGCCAGCAGTCTTCCGACAGGTATCTCTGGAAACACCATATATTTT; CDR3: CASSLPTGISGNTIYF